This T cell receptor (beta chain) was documented in a study of T cell responses to AZD1222 COVID-19 vaccine. The CDR3 sequence is 15 residues long. Germline CDR1 is MGHRA and CDR2 is YSYEKL. V was shortened by 4 bases and J by 0 bases, with 13 bases between the two germline ends. Using immunoSEQ multiplex PCR, the repertoire was profiled, and TCRdb retains in-frame clones only, with some absent. Among roughly 140,000 clones, roughly nine tenths were seen once, and the ten largest hold roughly 1.6%. The TCR comes from an adult who received the AZD1222 COVID-19 vaccine. The chain joins TRBV4-1 to TRBJ2-7, with D maybe TRBD2 (6 bases). The sample here was peripheral blood, taken 28 days after the second AZD1222 dose. The DNA for the CDR3 is TGCGCCAGCAGCCTAACTAGCCTTAGCTCCTACGAGCAGTACTTC. Encoded protein: CASSLTSLSSYEQYF.